This TCR beta chain derives from a study of spatial heterogeneity in lung cancer (dated by TCRdb to between 2018 and 2021). Turning to the overall study: Beta-chain transcripts were consistently detected in greater numbers than alpha-chain transcripts, which likely reflects a higher abundance of beta-chain transcripts. In tumor regions, TCR transcript counts showed a strong correlation with a T cell transcriptional module score derived from matched bulk RNA-seq. Both alpha and beta chains were TCR-sequenced in 200 to 250 tumor regions, around 65 matched nontumor lung samples and some 56 PBMC samples obtained at surgery. In non-small cell lung cancer, the study made a quantitative comparison of TCR alpha and beta repertoires among multiple tumor regions, matched nontumor lung and blood. TCR repertoire features were related to nonsynonymous mutation counts determined by whole-exome sequencing of tumor tissue. In the raw uncorrected reads, each unique combination of TCR and UMI appeared more than ten times on average. Study-level results and caveats: TCR-seq was estimated to cover only roughly 7% of tumor T cells for alpha chains and about 13% for beta chains. A correlation was observed between the number of expanded intratumoral alpha and beta TCRs and the tumor nonsynonymous mutation count. Additional single-cell paired TCR alpha and beta sequencing was considered necessary to confirm, at a functional level, the hypothesis that regional TCRs recognize regional mutations. The count of ubiquitous expanded TCRs correlated with the count of ubiquitous nonsynonymous mutations, and the count of regional expanded TCRs correlated with the count of regional nonsynonymous mutations.

This clonotype was seen many times. Its antigen target is currently unknown. Qualities for individual bases were not recorded, and no much larger clone is one base off. For CDR1 and CDR2, the germline V gene lists MNHEY and SVGAGI. V loses 2 bases of germline sequence and J loses 6 bases, and the interval between the two ends is 13 bases. The CDR3 runs 14 amino acids, cysteine and phenylalanine included. The kept DNA is CDR3 alone, 42 bases in frame from the first base. In light of the paper, this sample's time point label describes: sample taken at primary tumor resection. Samples were obtained from over 70 patients with early-stage, untreated non-small cell lung cancer from the lung TRACERx cohort. For TCR sequencing, whole RNA was extracted from tumor and nontumor lung tissue, or from cryopreserved PBMC samples, and no cell sorting was done. Only patients with enough RNA available from two or more tumor regions were chosen for TCR sequencing. A lung pathologist reviewed the tumor and adjacent nontumor lung specimens before the specimens were selected.

Library creation used 5' RACE. Sequencing used a NextSeq 500. In the TCR library protocol, a unique molecular identifier was attached to each TCR cDNA molecule so that PCR and sequencing errors could be corrected. The published analysis was carried out like this. TCR identification, UMI-based error correction and CDR3 extraction were all carried out with Decombinator tools. Expanded TCRs were defined as those above a frequency of 2 per 1,000, corresponding to the top 1% of the tumor frequency distribution. Expanded tumor TCRs statistically deemed absent (corrected P<0.05) from at least one tumor region were classed as regional, and all other expanded tumor TCRs were classed as ubiquitous. Renyi diversity was computed with the R vegan package after each repertoire had been subsampled 100 times to 5,000 TCRs. To build CDR3 similarity networks, amino acid triplet string-kernel similarity was used, and CDR3s were connected when their pairwise similarity was above 0.82. TCRdb redid the processing of the public reads, applying fastp at Q25 and MiXCR, and retained in-frame beta chains. Every CDR3 protein is listed once, alongside the most common genes and DNA of its rows. TCRdb's processing, not the authors', yielded these V and J calls. The sample has about 100,000 distinct CDR3 sequences on record, approximately 4.4% of them singletons. The leading ten clones occupy 20% to 25% of the sample.

The specimen was lung tumor tissue, collected at surgery. The clonotype comes from a male donor with early-stage non-small cell lung cancer. The sequence joins TRBV6-5 to TRBJ1-1; the D gene cannot be resolved reliably. The sequenced DNA is TGTGCCAGCAGTTACGGGGAGGGTACGGCTGAAGCTTTCTTT. Its translation is CASSYGEGTAEAFF.